This is a list of T cell receptor beta chains from one sample in a study of OX40 agonist ivuxolimab in advanced cancers. The method was immunoSEQ multiplex PCR; TCRdb's version includes in-frame clones alone and lacks a portion of them. The sample records fewer than 50,000 clones, about 80% being singletons. The specimen comprised CD4+ or CD8+ T cells sorted from blood, sampled in a trial of the OX40 agonist ivuxolimab. The source of these receptors is an adult with an advanced solid tumor such as melanoma, head and neck, liver or kidney cancer. The CDR3 runs from the conserved cysteine through the conserved F or W. The D gene is left open where the match is weak. Rows give clone size only sometimes, using once, few, many, or a class for an expanded clone.

j_call d_call v_call clone_size cdr3_aa cdr3_nt
TRBJ2-5 NA TRBV5-6 NA CASSAGQPRETQYF TGTGCCAGCAGCGCTGGACAGCCCAGGGAGACCCAGTACTTC
TRBJ2-3 TRBD2 TRBV20-1 few CSASGDYGQYF TGCAGTGCTAGTGGGGACTACGGGCAGTATTTT
TRBJ2-3 NA TRBV7-9 NA CASGTDTQYF TGTGCCAGCGGAACAGATACGCAGTATTTT
TRBJ2-3 NA TRBV9 once CASSRLSGEADTQYF TGTGCCAGCAGCCGACTTTCTGGGGAAGCAGATACGCAGTATTTT
TRBJ2-2 TRBD2 TRBV7-3 few CASSPEGVAGEVGSGELFF TGTGCCAGCAGCCCCGAGGGGGTAGCGGGAGAGGTTGGGTCCGGGGAGCTGTTTTTT
TRBJ2-1 TRBD1 TRBV5-6 NA CASSLDRGYSYNEQFF TGTGCCAGCAGCTTGGACAGGGGGTACTCCTACAATGAGCAGTTCTTC
TRBJ2-5 NA TRBV28 NA CASSGPQETQYF TGTGCCAGCAGCGGGCCACAAGAGACCCAGTACTTC
TRBJ2-7 NA TRBV6-1 once CASSGLAPSYEQYF TGTGCCAGCAGTGGATTGGCCCCCAGCTACGAGCAGTACTTC
TRBJ2-2 NA TRBV7-9 NA CASSVGATGELFF TGTGCCAGCAGCGTGGGGGCCACCGGGGAGCTGTTTTTT
TRBJ1-4 TRBD1 TRBV10-2 NA CASSEQGGREKLFF TGCGCCAGCAGTGAGCAGGGGGGACGGGAAAAACTGTTTTTT
TRBJ1-6 TRBD1 TRBV28 few CASRTGGGYNSPLHF TGTGCCAGCAGAACAGGGGGAGGCTATAATTCACCCCTCCACTTT
TRBJ2-7 TRBD2 TRBV5-5 NA CASSDGLAGVAYEQYF TGTGCCAGCAGCGACGGACTAGCGGGAGTCGCCTACGAGCAGTACTTC
TRBJ2-7 NA TRBV28 NA CASSFGPAAYEQYF TGTGCCAGCAGTTTTGGGCCAGCCGCCTACGAGCAGTACTTC
TRBJ1-4 NA TRBV27 NA CASSLNRRSNEKLFF TGTGCCAGCAGTTTAAACCGACGGTCTAATGAAAAACTGTTTTTT
TRBJ2-1 TRBD2 TRBV25-1 NA CASTRTRPGGYNEQFF TGTGCCAGCACCCGAACCCGACCGGGAGGCTACAATGAGCAGTTCTTC
TRBJ1-6 NA TRBV7-2 NA CASSIQVRNSPLHF TGTGCCAGCAGCATCCAGGTTCGAAATTCACCCCTCCACTTT
TRBJ2-3 TRBD1 TRBV7-6 NA CASSLGTGSTDTQYF TGTGCCAGCAGCTTGGGGACAGGGAGCACAGATACGCAGTATTTT
TRBJ2-5 NA TRBV19 NA CASSIKGRGQETQYF TGTGCCAGTAGTATAAAGGGCAGGGGACAAGAGACCCAGTACTTC
TRBJ2-2 TRBD2 TRBV27 NA CASRTGLAGLNTGELFF TGTGCCAGCAGAACGGGACTAGCGGGGCTAAACACCGGGGAGCTGTTTTTT
TRBJ2-1 NA TRBV15 NA CATSSSGDNEQFF TGTGCCACCAGCAGTTCCGGGGACAATGAGCAGTTCTTC
TRBJ2-3 NA TRBV5-6 NA CASSPRPRGGTDTQYF TGTGCCAGCAGCCCCCGTCCGCGGGGAGGAACAGATACGCAGTATTTT
TRBJ2-7 TRBD1 TRBV7-8 NA CASSQDRGPYEQYF TGTGCCAGCAGCCAGGACAGGGGTCCATACGAGCAGTACTTC
TRBJ2-2 TRBD2 TRBV7-3 NA CASSSPSGVNTGELFF TGTGCCAGCAGCTCCCCTAGCGGAGTGAACACCGGGGAGCTGTTTTTT
TRBJ2-2 TRBD1 TRBV9 NA CASSTQTGGAGELFF TGTGCCAGCAGCACACAGACAGGGGGAGCCGGGGAGCTGTTTTTT
TRBJ2-1 TRBD1 TRBV5-8 NA CASSATGGSYNEQFF TGTGCCAGCAGCGCCACAGGGGGGTCCTACAATGAGCAGTTCTTC
TRBJ2-5 TRBD2 TRBV27 few CASSSRLADPQETQYF TGTGCCAGCAGTTCGAGACTAGCGGACCCCCAAGAGACCCAGTACTTC
TRBJ2-1 TRBD2 TRBV6-5 NA CASSSRVLAGPEQFF TGTGCCAGCAGCTCCCGGGTTCTAGCGGGACCTGAGCAGTTCTTC
TRBJ2-1 NA TRBV18 NA CASSPSGGNEQFF TGTGCCAGCTCTCCCTCGGGCGGCAATGAGCAGTTCTTC
TRBJ2-1 NA TRBV6-1 NA CASRRVVNNEQFF TGTGCCAGCAGGCGGGTGGTAAACAATGAGCAGTTCTTC
TRBJ1-2 TRBD1 TRBV5-8 NA CASSRLDRGDGYTF TGTGCCAGCAGCCGGCTGGACAGGGGAGATGGCTACACCTTC
TRBJ2-1 NA TRBV27 NA CASSLGGYEQFF TGTGCCAGCAGTTTAGGAGGTTATGAGCAGTTCTTC
TRBJ1-2 NA TRBV2 medium-sized CASSQGRGRDGYTF TGTGCCAGCAGTCAAGGACGGGGAAGGGATGGCTACACCTTC
TRBJ2-7 NA TRBV2 NA CASRAGSYEQYF TGTGCCAGCAGGGCAGGGTCCTACGAGCAGTACTTC
TRBJ1-5 NA TRBV5-6 NA CASSWWGSYGNQPQHF TGTGCCAGCAGCTGGTGGGGGAGTTACGGCAATCAGCCCCAGCATTTT
TRBJ2-1 TRBD2 TRBV11-2 NA CASRQPSLAGQQNEQFF TGTGCCAGCAGGCAGCCGTCACTAGCGGGACAACAAAATGAGCAGTTCTTC
TRBJ2-5 NA TRBV7-2 NA CASSFGTRETQYF TGTGCCAGCAGCTTTGGGACCCGGGAGACCCAGTACTTC
TRBJ2-5 TRBD1 TRBV30 NA CAWRGQGATETQYF TGTGCCTGGAGAGGACAGGGGGCGACGGAGACCCAGTACTTC
TRBJ1-5 NA TRBV6-1 NA CASSPDSPRQPQHF TGTGCCAGCAGTCCCGACAGTCCAAGGCAGCCCCAGCATTTT
TRBJ1-2 NA TRBV19 NA CASMGGAPYGYTF TGTGCCAGTATGGGGGGCGCCCCGTATGGCTACACCTTC
TRBJ1-2 NA TRBV4-1 NA CASSHTDRDKDYGYTF TGCGCCAGCAGCCACACCGACCGGGACAAGGACTATGGCTACACCTTC
TRBJ2-5 NA TRBV19 NA CASSIALGGPGTQYF TGTGCCAGTAGTATAGCCCTCGGAGGTCCGGGGACCCAGTACTTC
TRBJ1-3 NA TRBV28 few CASARGGYGNTIYF TGTGCCAGTGCAAGGGGAGGCTATGGAAACACCATATATTTT
TRBJ1-5 NA TRBV9 once CASSREGSQPQHF TGTGCCAGCTCCAGGGAGGGAAGTCAGCCCCAGCATTTT
TRBJ2-2 NA TRBV6-5 NA CASSYAQGELFF TGTGCCAGCAGTTACGCTCAAGGGGAGCTGTTTTTT
TRBJ1-6 NA TRBV7-8 NA CASSLLVGVNSPLHF TGTGCCAGCAGCTTATTGGTAGGGGTTAATTCACCCCTCCACTTT
TRBJ1-1 NA TRBV4-3 NA CASSSPPETEAFF TGCGCCAGCAGCTCCCCCCCGGAGACTGAAGCTTTCTTT
TRBJ1-2 TRBD1 TRBV5-5 NA CASSFPDRADGYTF TGTGCCAGCAGCTTCCCGGACAGGGCTGACGGCTACACCTTC
TRBJ2-2 NA TRBV6-4 NA CASSDGGTDAGELFF TGTGCCAGCAGTGACGGGGGGACCGACGCCGGGGAGCTGTTTTTT
TRBJ1-4 TRBD1 TRBV28 NA CASSSGTVVEKLFF TGTGCCAGCAGTTCCGGGACAGTTGTTGAAAAACTGTTTTTT
TRBJ1-1 TRBD1 TRBV19 NA CASTGGDVNTEAFF TGTGCCAGTACAGGGGGCGACGTGAACACTGAAGCTTTCTTT
TRBJ1-5 NA TRBV5-8 NA CASSASGTVQPQHF TGTGCCAGCAGCGCCTCCGGTACGGTTCAGCCCCAGCATTTT
TRBJ1-5 NA TRBV2 NA CASSVEGRDHSNQPQHF TGTGCCAGCAGTGTGGAGGGCAGAGACCATAGCAATCAGCCCCAGCATTTT
TRBJ2-5 TRBD1 TRBV5-8 NA CASSRQGARSNEQYF TGTGCCAGCAGCCGCCAGGGGGCGAGATCCAATGAGCAGTACTTC
TRBJ1-1 NA TRBV14 NA CASSQDENTEAFF TGTGCCAGCAGCCAAGACGAGAACACTGAAGCTTTCTTT
TRBJ2-7 TRBD1 TRBV6-1 few CASRQGASSYEQYF TGTGCCAGCAGACAGGGGGCTAGCTCCTACGAGCAGTACTTC
TRBJ2-1 NA TRBV7-9 NA CASSLTYGGSNEQFF TGTGCCAGCAGCTTAACATACGGAGGCTCCAATGAGCAGTTCTTC
TRBJ1-4 NA TRBV5-1 NA CASSLGRGEKLFF TGCGCCAGCAGCTTGGGTCGAGGGGAAAAACTGTTTTTT
TRBJ2-5 NA TRBV10-3 few CAISESIIGMGTQYF TGTGCCATCAGTGAGTCGATAATTGGGATGGGGACCCAGTACTTC
TRBJ2-7 NA TRBV9 NA CASSVVPSYEQYF TGTGCCAGCAGCGTAGTCCCCTCCTACGAGCAGTACTTC
TRBJ2-7 TRBD1 TRBV10-3 NA CAISETGQGYEQYF TGTGCCATCAGTGAGACGGGACAGGGGTACGAGCAGTACTTC